Below, one TCR beta chain is given with its context. The sample belongs to a study of blood T cell repertoires in COVID-19. Authors' methods: Quantification of nucleated cells was approximated via reference gene primer amplification. Assay used: immunoSEQ multiplex PCR; TCRdb lists only in-frame clones, some missing. The DNA gave D and trimming, while V, J and clone size come from that table. The sample contains 85,000 to 95,000 clones, roughly 87% of which appear only once. Trimming took off 2 bases at V and 6 bases at J, with 13 bases between the two ends. The CDR3 extends over 14 amino acids. From germline, CDR1 is ENHRY and CDR2 SYGVKD.

The receptor was derived from a woman of 80 years or more with acute or convalescent COVID-19. This chain connects TRBV10-3 to TRBJ1-1; possibly TRBD1 for D (5 bases). Sequenced input: peripheral blood. The CDR3 region has the DNA TGTGCCATCAGTGAGAGCGGGGCGGAGGCTGAAGCTTTCTTT. Its translation is CAISESGAEAEAFF.